The rows below give T cell receptor beta chains drawn from one sample of a study of blood T cells in healthy people across ages. MiXCR, run by TCRdb on the 5' RACE reads, gives a single entry per CDR3 protein. This table holds about 1 million distinct CDR3 sequences, 35% to 55% found once. The sample taken for sequencing was blood. Receptors were obtained from a woman aged 55-69 years in good health. The CDR3 runs from the conserved cysteine through the conserved F or W.

J | V | CDR3
TRBJ2-7 | TRBV12-3/TRBV12-4 | CASRVAGARDEQYF
TRBJ2-7 | TRBV5-1 | CASSLFGGEESEQYF
TRBJ2-5 | TRBV19 | CASSITGTDKETQYF
TRBJ2-5 | TRBV7-4 | CASSLRGRGGEQYF
TRBJ2-3 | TRBV14 | CASSQGLAKRTDTQYF
TRBJ2-3 | TRBV28 | CASSSPQERGDTQYF
TRBJ2-3 | TRBV12-3/TRBV12-4 | CASSFSGGSGTDTQYF
. | TRBV6-5 | CASSLAGTEQYF
TRBJ2-1 | TRBV14 | CASSRVGQGKYNEQFF
TRBJ2-5 | TRBV14 | CASSQDGLAGPRQYF
TRBJ2-1 | TRBV6-1 | CILTSGRAFGAYNEQFF
TRBJ1-1 | TRBV6-5 | CASSADRGTEAFF
TRBJ2-7 | TRBV20-1 | CSASALRRANPYEQYF
TRBJ1-2 | TRBV7-9 | CASSLGTGVLNYGYTF
TRBJ1-2 | TRBV20-1 | CSARVDRGNGYTF
TRBJ2-7 | TRBV29-1 | CSVEDPGRNTYEQYF
TRBJ2-3 | TRBV12-3/TRBV12-4 | CASRTGGRGITDTQYF
TRBJ2-3 | TRBV3-1 | CASSQDYNTDTQYF
TRBJ1-5 | TRBV20-1 | CSATRGTGDQPQHF
TRBJ1-4 | TRBV27 | CATQGQLNGKLFF
TRBJ2-7 | TRBV20-1 | CSAVDGRAPREQYF
TRBJ2-7 | TRBV7-8 | CASSSLRRGTSEYNEQYF
TRBJ1-5 | TRBV12-3/TRBV12-4 | CASRLQGDQPQHF
TRBJ2-7 | TRBV3-1 | CASSQDGQGTHNEQYF
TRBJ2-7 | TRBV7-9 | CASSTNRVAYEQYF
TRBJ2-7 | TRBV4-1 | CASSIRGGLAGAYEQYF
TRBJ2-1 | TRBV7-9 | CASSLEGRVQETQFF
TRBJ2-1 | TRBV6-2/TRBV6-3 | CASRPRTSGGGYNEQFF
TRBJ2-3 | TRBV20-1 | CSASRLSGADTQYF
. | TRBV4-1 | CASGQEFSGGLGTQYF
TRBJ2-1 | TRBV27 | CASSPTVLHQQFF
TRBJ2-3 | TRBV2 | CATRGQSTDTQYF
TRBJ1-2 | TRBV29-1 | CSVDRTGLNYGYTF
TRBJ2-3 | TRBV20-1 | CSAPGLAGAYSTDTQYF
TRBJ2-1 | TRBV9 | CASSSVGRAVSSSYNEQFF
TRBJ2-7 | TRBV12-5 | CASGSGSRTYEQYF
. | TRBV2 | CASSEGNIQYF
TRBJ2-3 | TRBV29-1 | CSVEAGADTQYF
. | TRBV29-1 | CSVTLWGETQFF
TRBJ2-2 | TRBV6-2/TRBV6-3 | CASSWPTAGPGELFF
TRBJ1-5 | TRBV28 | CASSPGGAGFQPQHF
TRBJ1-5 | TRBV6-1 | CASSEIGTSWGQPQHF
TRBJ2-1 | TRBV5-5 | CASSCGSSSYNEQFF
TRBJ2-3 | TRBV11-1 | CASSLAATSAGSTDTQYF
TRBJ2-3 | TRBV12-3/TRBV12-4 | CASSSPRLRGVPTDTQYF
TRBJ2-3 | TRBV27 | CASSSGRITDTQYF
TRBJ2-5 | TRBV5-1 | CASSLGGRVETQYF
TRBJ2-7 | TRBV25-1 | CASCPVGGTATYF
. | TRBV20-1 | CSATDRPRETQYF
TRBJ1-2 | TRBV29-1 | CSVERGTPFYGYTF
TRBJ2-5 | TRBV6-5 | CASSSRVPGETQYF
TRBJ2-5 | TRBV11-2 | CASSSSSWEQYF
TRBJ2-4 | TRBV28 | CASTTDRGGNIQYF
TRBJ2-1 | TRBV7-2 | CASSLGQRRPYNEQFF
TRBJ1-2 | TRBV27 | CASSPSPGGDGYTF
TRBJ1-2 | TRBV29-1 | CSVNGGPDGQRNGYTF
. | TRBV20-1 | CSARDSSSSGSYRETQYF
TRBJ2-1 | TRBV7-9 | CASSPPNGGSYNEQFF
TRBJ2-5 | TRBV11-3 | CASSLGQNSGQYF